This TCR beta chain was sequenced during a study of OX40 agonist ivuxolimab in advanced cancers. Study at large: Each dose-escalation patient presented with hepatocellular carcinoma, melanoma, renal cell or head and neck cancer. Of mixed ages from 23 to 79 and averaging around 60 years, the group was about 86% male.

Generated by immunoSEQ multiplex PCR, the TCRdb table keeps only in-frame clones and is missing some. Of roughly 70,000 clones listed, 80% to 90% are singletons. The V gene lost 2 bases and the J gene lost 1 base, with 6 bases spanning the gap. This CDR3 spans 13 amino acids. The germline V gene has CDR1 SGHKS and CDR2 YYEKEE (reference sequence). A word on this clone: Antigen specificity is unknown.

Study-wide points: Near-lowest levels of clonal expansion characterized partial responders at 0.1-3.0 mg/kg.

The sequence came from an adult with an advanced solid tumor such as melanoma, head and neck, liver or kidney cancer. This chain joins TRBV5-5 and TRBJ1-1; D call uncertain. Here the sequenced sample was CD4+ or CD8+ T cells sorted from blood, taken in a trial of the OX40 agonist ivuxolimab. The CDR3 is CASSFSRNTEAFF. CDR3 DNA sequence: TGTGCCAGCAGCTTCTCCAGGAACACTGAAGCTTTCTTT.